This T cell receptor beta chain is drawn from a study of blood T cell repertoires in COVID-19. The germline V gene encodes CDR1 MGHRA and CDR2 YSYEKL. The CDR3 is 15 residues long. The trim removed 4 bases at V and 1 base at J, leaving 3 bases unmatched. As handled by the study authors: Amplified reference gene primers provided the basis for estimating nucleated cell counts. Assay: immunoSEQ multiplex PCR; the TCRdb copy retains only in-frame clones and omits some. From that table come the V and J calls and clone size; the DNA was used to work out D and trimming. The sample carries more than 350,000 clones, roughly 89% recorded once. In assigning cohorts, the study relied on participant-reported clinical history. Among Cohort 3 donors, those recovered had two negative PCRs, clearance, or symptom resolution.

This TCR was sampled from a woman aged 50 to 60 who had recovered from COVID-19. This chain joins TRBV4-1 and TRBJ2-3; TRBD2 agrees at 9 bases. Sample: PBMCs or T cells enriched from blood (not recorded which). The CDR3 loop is CASSLAGARTDTQYF. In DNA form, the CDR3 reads TGCGCCAGCAGCCTAGCGGGGGCGCGCACAGATACGCAGTATTTT.